Included here is one TCR beta chain sequence, with context. Which antigen it targets is not known. No clone much larger than this one lies a single base away; base qualities are absent. The source of the sample is a study of T cell responses to AZD1222 COVID-19 vaccine (dated by TCRdb to about 2021). Some background on the complete study: TCR sequencing covered about 230 trial participants: about 210 given two doses of AZD1222 and 26 given two doses of MenACWY control vaccine. Trial participants were enrolled into age subgroups of 18-55, 56-69 and 70-plus years, which contained about 150, 28 and 57 TCR-sequenced participants, respectively.

Findings and caveats that apply to the study as a whole: Because no samples from the day 14 peak response were available, repertoires could be characterized only after the peak T cell response. Spike-specific TCR breadth and depth rose significantly after two AZD1222 doses compared with day 0 and with MenACWY recipients. The 56-69-year group was small, and its depth increase did not reach significance, likely because of low power. Nearly half of unique spike-specific TCRs reportedly recognized epitopes outside regions mutated in the B.1.351 and B.1.1.7 variants. Only a handful of AZD1222 recipients were SARS-CoV-2 seropositive at baseline, limiting conclusions about previously exposed vaccinees. Vaccine-associated CD4 TCRs spanned the whole spike protein, with dominant responses in regions 160-218 and 743-854. Participants were mostly white British, with more females than males. The authors suggested clonal diversity may have been underestimated.

According to the study, the label for this sample's time point signals: about 28 days (+/-7) after the second vaccine dose. AZD1222 recipients whose second dose came at about 4 weeks and those whose second dose came at about 12 weeks were combined into one group, since spike-specific TCR depth and breadth did not differ between the two schedules. Samples from vaccinated people were obtained from the UK trials COV001 and COV002, which included a single-blind randomized controlled phase 2/3 trial of AZD1222 (ChAdOx1 nCoV-19) in healthy adults. Trial participant PBMC samples were collected at day 0 and day 28 after the second dose for TCRbeta chain sequencing. The CDR3 regions of human TCRbeta chains were analyzed by immunosequencing. In the authors' own workflow: TCRs in the repertoires were compared against a reference library of SARS-CoV-2-specific TCRs that had been generated with the MIRA antigen-specificity platform. Breadth meant the fraction of unique TCRs that were SARS-CoV-2-associated, whereas depth meant the fraction of total T cells that were SARS-CoV-2-associated. Using the MIRA data, every spike-specific TCR was mapped to the spike region that the TCR reacted to and assigned to either a CD4 or a CD8 class. Log10-transformed breadth and depth values were compared by one-way ANOVA with Sidak's multiple comparisons tests. The clones in this table, taken by TCRdb from immuneACCESS, are in-frame only. Not every clone is retained; where verified, under half of the shortfall comes from an unresolved V gene, and the cause of the rest is unknown. V and J calls and clone size are as listed in that table; D and trimming were resolved from the DNA. The sample profile shows roughly 150,000 clones; 85% to 90% of them were found once. The ten largest account for about 3% of the sample.

The sample in question was peripheral blood, obtained 28 days after the second AZD1222 dose. The TCR originated in an adult who received the AZD1222 COVID-19 vaccine.

The DNA reads TGTGCCAGCAGTCAAGACAGGGCCAATGAGCAGTTCTTC. It specifies CASSQDRANEQFF. The V gene is TRBV11-3 and the J gene is TRBJ2-1, with 7 bases aligning to TRBD1. Spanning cysteine to phenylalanine, the CDR3 consists of 13 amino acids. Just CDR3 DNA is preserved here, 39 bases in frame from base 1. Via the germline V gene, CDR1 is SGHNT and CDR2 YENEEA. Trimming removed 6 bases from V and 6 bases from J; the gene matches leave 5 bases unexplained.